These 20 T cell receptor beta chains share one sample of origin, sequenced in a study of blood T cell repertoires in COVID-19. Clones were read by immunoSEQ multiplex PCR, and TCRdb kept only the in-frame ones, dropping some. This sample has roughly 200,000 clones, with nearly 90% found just once. Sequenced material: peripheral blood. The receptors shown here come from a woman aged 18-35 years who had recovered from COVID-19.

The CDR3 here is CASSSKRPGVEGLAGGNTGELFF. The CDR3 coding sequence is TGTGCCAGCAGCTCAAAGAGGCCAGGGGTCGAGGGACTAGCGGGAGGAAACACCGGGGAGCTGTTTTTT. The J gene is TRBJ2-2, the V gene TRBV9, with 15 positions matching TRBD2. CDR3 length: 23 residues. Trimming at V came to 4 bases and at J to 2 bases, leaving 21 bases not matched to a gene. CDR1 and CDR2 (germline): SGDLS, YYNGEE.

The chain couples TRBV2 to TRBJ1-6, with TRBD1 matching over 9 bases. The germline gives CDR1 SNHLY, CDR2 FYNNEI. J lost 8 bases, V lost 4 bases, and 6 bases had no gene match. The length of the CDR3 is 15 residues. The CDR3 nucleotides are TGTGCCAGCAGTGGTCCGGGACAGGGCCATTCACCCCTCCACTTT. Translation: CASSGPGQGHSPLHF.

The V gene is TRBV10-3, the J gene TRBJ2-5; 10 bases line up with TRBD2. The germline V gene has CDR1 ENHRY and CDR2 SYGVKD. This CDR3 contains 16 residues. Trimming cost V 10 bases and J 2 bases; bases outside gene matches: 13. The CDR3 bases are TGTGCCACCCAGGGGCCGCTAGCGGGAGTTCAAGAGACCCAGTACTTC. This translates into CATQGPLAGVQETQYF.

CDR3 DNA sequence: TGTGCCAGTAGACGAAGATCGGACAGGGGAACTAATGAAAAACTGTTTTTT. It encodes CASRRRSDRGTNEKLFF. The chain carries TRBV19 and TRBJ1-4; 9 bases map to TRBD1. CDR1 and CDR2 (germline): LNHDA, SQIVND (reference sequence). CDR3 length: 17 amino acids. The V and J ends lost 6 bases and 1 base, in that order; junction bases with no gene match: 9.

The gene calls are TRBV10-3 and TRBJ2-7; tentatively, D is TRBD2 (6 bases). Germline CDR1 is ENHRY and CDR2 is SYGVKD. The CDR3 spans 16 residues. Trimming shortened V by 3 bases and J by 6 bases, and 21 bases separated the two germline ends. CDR3 sequence reads: CAISDRRGRIGGEQYF. Written as DNA, the CDR3 is TGTGCCATCAGTGATAGGAGGGGCCGAATAGGTGGCGAGCAGTACTTC.

The rearrangement joins TRBV5-1 to TRBJ2-6, with 7 bases matching TRBD1. CDR1 SGHRS and CDR2 YFSETQ come from the germline V gene. V was pared by 4 bases and J by 4 bases, with 5 bases of the junction left unmatched. The CDR3 loop spans 15 amino acids. The CDR3 DNA reads as TGCGCCAGCAGCCCAGGGACAGAGGGGGCCAACGTCCTGACTTTC. Its translation is CASSPGTEGANVLTF. The full variable domain, with the rest looked up from reference TRBV5-1 and TRBJ2-6, is KAGVTQTPRYLIKTRGQQVTLSCSPISGHRSVSWYQQTPGQGLQFLFEYFSETQRNKGNFPGRFSGRQFSNSRSEMNVSTLELGDSALYLCASSPGTEGANVLTFGAGSRLTVL.

The chain joins TRBV25-1 to TRBJ1-2, with D uncertain. This CDR3 has 14 amino acids. V was shortened by 3 bases and J by 8 bases, with 16 bases between the two germline ends. Germline values: CDR1 MGHDK, CDR2 SYGVNS. CDR3 sequence reads: CASSDRGQVRGYTF. The CDR3 DNA reads as TGTGCCAGCAGTGATAGAGGGCAGGTACGGGGCTACACCTTC.

This clone has only one observation. The chain recombines TRBV2 with TRBJ2-3; D possibly corresponds to TRBD2 (6 bases). The length of the CDR3 is 14 residues. Germline V gives CDR1 SNHLY, CDR2 FYNNEI. Trimming took off 1 base at V and 3 bases at J, with 8 bases between the two ends. The CDR3 is CASSEGGVTDTQYF. The DNA for the CDR3 is TGTGCCAGCAGTGAAGGCGGGGTGACAGATACGCAGTATTTT.

The chain combines TRBV5-1 with TRBJ1-1; TRBD1 agrees at 8 bases. Trimming cost V 4 bases and J 3 bases; bases outside gene matches: 14. The germline gives CDR1 SGHRS, CDR2 YFSETQ. This CDR3 has 17 residues. The CDR3 region is CASSPGFRGPFDTEAFF. The CDR3 nucleotides read TGCGCCAGCAGCCCCGGGTTCAGGGGGCCTTTTGACACTGAAGCTTTCTTT.

The chain carries TRBV13 and TRBJ2-7, with TRBD1 as a possible D gene (5 bases). Trimming left V 5 bases short and J 5 bases short, with 10 bases between. Per the germline V gene, CDR1 is PRHDT and CDR2 is FYEKMQ (reference sequence). There are 12 residues in the CDR3. This CDR3 is CASSRQLDEQYF. CDR3 DNA: TGTGCCAGCAGCAGACAGCTTGACGAGCAGTACTTC.

This chain links TRBV11-3 with TRBJ2-1; 11 nucleotides match TRBD2. Germline V gives CDR1 SGHNT, CDR2 YENEEA. Trimming cost V 0 bases and J 6 bases; bases outside gene matches: 10. CDR3 length: 18 amino acids. This CDR3 is CASSLDYSGRALGNEQFF. In nucleotides, the CDR3 is TGTGCCAGCAGCTTAGATTATAGCGGGAGGGCCCTGGGCAATGAGCAGTTCTTC.

J is TRBJ1-2 and V is TRBV7-2; unclear D gene. In germline, CDR1 is SGHTA, CDR2 FQGNSA. V gave up 4 bases and J gave up 4 bases, with 4 bases separating them. CDR3 length equals 11 residues. In nucleotides, the CDR3 is TGTGCCAGCAGCTCGAGCTATGGCTACACCTTC. Translating it yields CASSSSYGYTF. The variable domain in full, with the rest retrieved from reference TRBV7-2 and TRBJ1-2, is GAGVSQSPSNKVTEKGKDVELRCDPISGHTALYWYRQSLGQGLEFLIYFQGNSAPDKSGLPSDRFSAERTGGSVSTLTIQRTQQEDSAVYLCASSSSYGYTFGSGTRLTVV.

The rearrangement uses TRBV27 and TRBJ2-1; the match to TRBD2 covers 8 bases. The CDR3 totals 18 residues. The germline gives CDR1 MNHEY, CDR2 SMNVEV (reference sequence). J gave up 0 bases and V 2 bases, and 9 bases lay outside the gene matches. CDR3 DNA: TGTGCCAGCAGTTTAATTAGCGGGACTTACAGCTCCTACAATGAGCAGTTCTTC. This gives the protein CASSLISGTYSSYNEQFF.

The chain has TRBV6-5 and TRBJ2-5, with TRBD2 identical over 7 bases. V shed 5 bases, J shed 5 bases, and the junction held 11 bases outside the gene matches. The CDR3 has 15 residues. Looked up from germline, CDR1 is MNHEY and CDR2 is SVGAGI. The CDR3 here is CASSPRLAGGETQYF. The CDR3 DNA is TGTGCCAGCAGTCCCAGACTAGCTGGGGGGGAGACCCAGTACTTC.

The CDR3 bases are TGTGCCAGCAGCGAGGCGGTCTCTGGAAACACCATATATTTT. Protein sequence: CASSEAVSGNTIYF. This chain joins TRBV9 and TRBJ1-3; no firm D call. Germline CDR1 is SGDLS and CDR2 is YYNGEE. Trimming pared 3 bases from V and 0 bases from J, leaving 7 bases between. The CDR3 totals 14 residues.

The chain uses TRBV19 and TRBJ2-5; 7 bases match TRBD1. J lost 3 bases, V lost 5 bases, and 3 bases had no gene match. Germline CDR1 is LNHDA and CDR2 is SQIVND (reference sequence). The CDR3 loop spans 13 amino acids. The CDR3 is CASSPGTEETQYF. CDR3 coding DNA: TGTGCCAGTAGTCCAGGGACAGAAGAGACCCAGTACTTC.

This clone was observed a handful of times. The rearrangement joins TRBV24-1 to TRBJ2-3; weak D call: TRBD2 (6 bases). Per the germline V gene, CDR1 is KGHDR and CDR2 is SFDVKD. CDR3 size: 14 residues. Trimming removed 4 bases at V and 0 bases at J, with 7 bases between. For the CDR3, the DNA is TGTGCCACCAGTGAAAGCGGGAGCACAGATACGCAGTATTTT. Protein sequence: CATSESGSTDTQYF.

DNA of the CDR3: TGTGCCAGCAGCTGGGGGACTAGCGGGAGCAACACAGATACGCAGTATTTT. Amino acids: CASSWGTSGSNTDTQYF. The chain joins TRBV5-6 to TRBJ2-3, with TRBD2 matching over 14 bases. Germline V gene sequence: CDR1 SGHDT, CDR2 YYEEEE. The J segment lost 2 bases and the V segment lost 3 bases, leaving 5 bases of the junction unmatched. The CDR3 sequence is 17 residues long.

This chain uses TRBV14 with TRBJ2-7, with 8 nucleotides matching TRBD1. This CDR3 is 14 amino acids long. Looked up from germline, CDR1 is SGHDN and CDR2 is FVKESK. The junction had 6 bases not matched to a gene; V was cut back by 4 bases and J by 4 bases. The CDR3 loop reads CASSLRTGTYEQYF. The CDR3 region has the DNA TGTGCCAGCAGCCTCCGGACAGGGACGTACGAGCAGTACTTC.

The chain recombines TRBV7-2 with TRBJ1-2, with 8 positions matching TRBD1. The V gene end was trimmed by 5 bases and the J gene end by 4 bases; junction bases not matched to a gene: 9. The CDR3 runs 15 residues. CDR1 and CDR2 (germline): SGHTA, FQGNSA. CDR3 amino acids: CASSLITGTGYGYTF. CDR3 in DNA: TGTGCCAGCAGCCTAATTACCGGGACAGGCTATGGCTACACCTTC.